The TCR beta chain under discussion was sequenced for a study of blood T cell repertoires in COVID-19. V was clipped by 1 base and J by 0 bases; unmatched bases: 3. Germline CDR1 reads LGHDT; CDR2 reads YNNKEL (reference sequence). The CDR3 is 16 amino acids. Only in-frame clones appear in the TCRdb table, and some are missing; sequencing was by immunoSEQ multiplex PCR. Seen here are around 180,000 clones, roughly 80% observed once, and the top ten hold around 16%. Material for sequencing was peripheral blood. The sequence came from a man in his sixties with active or convalescent COVID-19. The rearrangement joins TRBV3-1 (or the pseudogene TRBV3-2) to TRBJ2-1, with 7 bases lining up with TRBD2. CDR3 amino acids: CASSQGTRSSYNEQFF. Here the CDR3 DNA reads TGTGCCAGCAGCCAAGGGACTAGGAGCTCCTACAATGAGCAGTTCTTC.